These T cell receptor beta chains were read from a single sample in a study of blood T cell repertoires in COVID-19. Generated by immunoSEQ multiplex PCR, the TCRdb table keeps only in-frame clones and is missing some. The sample includes approximately 170,000 clones, around nine tenths of them seen just once. The sample was peripheral blood. These receptors originate from a man between 65 and 85 years old with acute or convalescent COVID-19. Both conserved end residues are part of each CDR3. Each record gives: V gene, D gene, J gene, clone size, CDR3 protein, CDR3 DNA. The D gene is left open where the match is weak. Expanded clones are given a class, and other clones once, few, many or no size at all.

v_gene: TRBV7-9
d_gene: NA
j_gene: TRBJ2-2
abundance: NA
CDR3aa: CASSSVAGELFF
CDR3nt: TGTGCCAGCAGTTCAGTCGCCGGGGAGCTGTTTTTT

v_gene: TRBV12-3/TRBV12-4
d_gene: NA
j_gene: TRBJ1-1
abundance: once
CDR3aa: CASSRGFEAFF
CDR3nt: TGTGCCAGCAGTAGGGGGTTTGAAGCTTTCTTT

v_gene: TRBV11-1
d_gene: NA
j_gene: TRBJ1-4
abundance: NA
CDR3aa: CASSVAGNEKLFF
CDR3nt: TGTGCCAGCAGCGTGGCAGGGAATGAAAAACTGTTTTTT

v_gene: TRBV5-1
d_gene: NA
j_gene: TRBJ1-1
abundance: few
CDR3aa: CASSLMGAANTEAFF
CDR3nt: TGCGCCAGCAGCTTGATGGGGGCAGCGAACACTGAAGCTTTCTTT

v_gene: TRBV11-2
d_gene: TRBD1
j_gene: TRBJ2-1
abundance: NA
CDR3aa: CASSPWTGGEDEQFF
CDR3nt: TGTGCCAGCAGCCCCTGGACAGGGGGGGAGGATGAGCAGTTCTTC

v_gene: TRBV6-5
d_gene: NA
j_gene: TRBJ2-7
abundance: NA
CDR3aa: CASSSFWPYEQYF
CDR3nt: TGTGCCAGCAGTTCGTTCTGGCCCTACGAGCAGTACTTC

v_gene: TRBV29-1
d_gene: TRBD1
j_gene: TRBJ1-5
abundance: NA
CDR3aa: CSVEVQGAGNQPQHF
CDR3nt: TGCAGCGTTGAAGTTCAGGGGGCAGGCAATCAGCCCCAGCATTTT

v_gene: TRBV28
d_gene: NA
j_gene: TRBJ1-1
abundance: NA
CDR3aa: CASSPAGAQTEAFF
CDR3nt: TGTGCCAGCAGTCCCGCGGGGGCACAGACTGAAGCTTTCTTT

v_gene: TRBV2
d_gene: NA
j_gene: TRBJ2-7
abundance: NA
CDR3aa: CASSVGSEQYF
CDR3nt: TGTGCCAGCAGTGTGGGCTCCGAGCAGTACTTC

v_gene: TRBV5-1
d_gene: NA
j_gene: TRBJ2-6
abundance: NA
CDR3aa: CASSREPPSGANVLTF
CDR3nt: TGCGCCAGCAGTAGGGAGCCCCCCTCTGGGGCCAACGTCCTGACTTTC

v_gene: TRBV7-9
d_gene: NA
j_gene: TRBJ2-7
abundance: NA
CDR3aa: CASSLQMDEQYF
CDR3nt: TGTGCCAGCAGCTTACAGATGGACGAGCAGTACTTC

v_gene: TRBV11-2
d_gene: TRBD2
j_gene: TRBJ2-5
abundance: NA
CDR3aa: CASSLAAGVRLAPQETQYF
CDR3nt: TGTGCCAGCAGCTTAGCAGCAGGGGTTAGACTAGCGCCCCAAGAGACCCAGTACTTC

v_gene: TRBV7-2
d_gene: NA
j_gene: TRBJ1-2
abundance: NA
CDR3aa: CASSVQGFGYTF
CDR3nt: TGTGCCAGCAGCGTTCAGGGGTTCGGCTACACCTTC

v_gene: TRBV28
d_gene: NA
j_gene: TRBJ2-3
abundance: NA
CDR3aa: CATLLAGADTQYF
CDR3nt: TGTGCCACTCTACTAGCTGGGGCAGATACGCAGTATTTT

v_gene: TRBV2
d_gene: TRBD1
j_gene: TRBJ1-6
abundance: NA
CDR3aa: CASRAEGASNSPLHF
CDR3nt: TGTGCCAGCAGGGCTGAGGGGGCCTCTAATTCACCCCTCCACTTT

v_gene: TRBV5-1
d_gene: NA
j_gene: TRBJ2-5
abundance: few
CDR3aa: CASSLRGAQETQYF
CDR3nt: TGCGCCAGCAGCTTGCGGGGGGCGCAAGAGACCCAGTACTTC

v_gene: TRBV5-1
d_gene: NA
j_gene: TRBJ2-2
abundance: NA
CDR3aa: CASSLAGQGGTGELFF
CDR3nt: TGCGCCAGCAGCTTGGCCGGCCAGGGAGGCACCGGGGAGCTGTTTTTT

v_gene: TRBV5-4
d_gene: NA
j_gene: TRBJ1-3
abundance: NA
CDR3aa: CASSLGAGRGGNTIYF
CDR3nt: TGTGCCAGCAGCTTGGGAGCGGGGAGAGGTGGAAACACCATATATTTT

v_gene: TRBV27
d_gene: TRBD1
j_gene: TRBJ1-6
abundance: NA
CDR3aa: CASSVAGQGSPLHF
CDR3nt: TGTGCCAGCAGTGTCGCGGGACAGGGTTCACCCCTCCACTTT

v_gene: TRBV5-6
d_gene: TRBD1
j_gene: TRBJ1-1
abundance: NA
CDR3aa: CASIPGTVNTEAFF
CDR3nt: TGTGCCAGCATCCCCGGGACAGTAAACACTGAAGCTTTCTTT

v_gene: TRBV28
d_gene: TRBD1
j_gene: TRBJ2-7
abundance: NA
CDR3aa: CASSFHRQGNLFYEQYF
CDR3nt: TGTGCCAGCAGTTTCCATAGACAGGGAAACCTCTTCTACGAGCAGTACTTC

v_gene: TRBV6-5
d_gene: TRBD1
j_gene: TRBJ1-1
abundance: NA
CDR3aa: CASSPGTGGRTEAFF
CDR3nt: TGTGCCAGCAGCCCCGGGACAGGGGGACGAACTGAAGCTTTCTTT

v_gene: TRBV7-6
d_gene: TRBD2
j_gene: TRBJ2-1
abundance: NA
CDR3aa: CASSRQGTSGNNEQFF
CDR3nt: TGTGCCAGCAGCCGCCAGGGGACTAGCGGAAACAATGAGCAGTTCTTC

v_gene: TRBV5-1
d_gene: TRBD1
j_gene: TRBJ1-2
abundance: NA
CDR3aa: CASRTDRRNNRSYGYTF
CDR3nt: TGCGCCAGCAGAACGGACAGGCGTAATAATAGGAGCTATGGCTACACCTTC

v_gene: TRBV3-1/TRBV3-2
d_gene: NA
j_gene: TRBJ2-3
abundance: NA
CDR3aa: CASSQNLADTQYF
CDR3nt: TGTGCCAGCAGCCAAAACCTAGCGGATACGCAGTATTTT

v_gene: TRBV9
d_gene: NA
j_gene: TRBJ2-3
abundance: NA
CDR3aa: CASSVGQGLFSDTQYF
CDR3nt: TGTGCCAGCAGCGTAGGTCAGGGGTTATTCTCAGATACGCAGTATTTT

v_gene: TRBV5-1
d_gene: NA
j_gene: TRBJ2-2
abundance: NA
CDR3aa: CASSLEVSGLNTGELFF
CDR3nt: TGCGCCAGCAGCTTGGAGGTTAGCGGACTGAACACCGGGGAGCTGTTTTTT

v_gene: TRBV4-1
d_gene: NA
j_gene: TRBJ1-4
abundance: NA
CDR3aa: CASSQKGASATNEKLFF
CDR3nt: TGCGCCAGCAGCCAGAAAGGGGCATCTGCAACTAATGAAAAACTGTTTTTT

v_gene: TRBV30
d_gene: NA
j_gene: TRBJ2-2
abundance: NA
CDR3aa: CAWSSPPLGTGELFF
CDR3nt: TGTGCCTGGAGTAGCCCGCCCCTTGGCACCGGGGAGCTGTTTTTT

v_gene: TRBV27
d_gene: NA
j_gene: TRBJ1-2
abundance: few
CDR3aa: CASSPGLPNYGYTF
CDR3nt: TGTGCCAGCAGTCCGGGACTCCCTAACTATGGCTACACCTTC

v_gene: TRBV2
d_gene: NA
j_gene: TRBJ2-1
abundance: NA
CDR3aa: CASRKDRGEQFF
CDR3nt: TGTGCCAGCAGGAAGGACAGAGGCGAGCAGTTCTTC

v_gene: TRBV7-9
d_gene: NA
j_gene: TRBJ1-4
abundance: NA
CDR3aa: CASSLSFGLDEKLFF
CDR3nt: TGTGCCAGCAGCTTATCGTTTGGGCTGGATGAAAAACTGTTTTTT

v_gene: TRBV14
d_gene: NA
j_gene: TRBJ2-1
abundance: NA
CDR3aa: CASSPFRGTYNEQFF
CDR3nt: TGTGCCAGCAGCCCCTTTCGGGGAACCTACAATGAGCAGTTCTTC

v_gene: TRBV29-1
d_gene: NA
j_gene: TRBJ2-5
abundance: NA
CDR3aa: CSVVGQGYMDQYF
CDR3nt: TGCAGCGTTGTGGGGCAGGGGTACATGGACCAGTACTTC

v_gene: TRBV5-1
d_gene: TRBD1
j_gene: TRBJ1-2
abundance: NA
CDR3aa: CASSRQGTMSYTF
CDR3nt: TGCGCCAGCAGCCGACAGGGGACTATGAGCTACACCTTC